Following are 18 T cell receptor beta chains from one sample sequenced in a study of T cell changes during pregnancy in multiple sclerosis (dated by TCRdb to 2018 to 2020). Preparation of the library involved the immunoSEQ multiplex PCR assay. Here the immuneACCESS table is served through TCRdb, limited to in-frame sequences with V and J called. Missing clones are a known gap in these copies; in checked studies unresolved V genes cover under half, and the rest lacks a known reason. The sample includes 65,000 to 70,000 clones, with more than 90% observed a single time. The ten largest clones take up 2% to 2.5% of the sample. The material was peripheral blood, obtained in the first trimester of pregnancy. These receptors came from a female donor with multiple sclerosis, enrolled in a pregnancy study.

This clone has only a few counts. The genes are TRBV6-1 and TRBJ1-3; D perhaps matches TRBD1 (5 bases). Germline CDR1 reads MNHNS; CDR2 reads SASEGT. The ends were cut back, 1 base at V and 4 bases at J, with 17 bases in the middle. This CDR3 has 17 amino acids. In DNA form, the CDR3 reads TGTGCCAGCAGTGAAGTAGTATTAGGAGGGACCGGAAACACCATATATTTT. Translating gives CASSEVVLGGTGNTIYF.

The sample holds one count of this clone. The chain has TRBV9 and TRBJ2-1; possibly TRBD2 for D (6 bases). This CDR3 has 15 residues. V was shortened by 0 bases and J by 8 bases, with 15 bases between the two germline ends. Per the germline V gene, CDR1 is SGDLS and CDR2 is YYNGEE. The CDR3 coding sequence is TGTGCCAGCAGCGTAGCAGGACTATCTGGGGATGAGCAGTTCTTC. Translated: CASSVAGLSGDEQFF.

CDR3 coding DNA: TGTGCCAGCAGCATCCAGTCGGGTGGTGAAAAACTGTTTTTT. Residues: CASSIQSGGEKLFF. V gene TRBV7-9 combines with J gene TRBJ1-4; no clear D gene. Trimming took off 5 bases at V and 7 bases at J, with 14 bases between the two ends. Germline V gene sequence: CDR1 SEHNR, CDR2 FQNEAQ (reference sequence). The CDR3 is 14 residues long.

The V gene is TRBV19, the J gene TRBJ2-4, with TRBD2 as a possible D gene (5 bases). V lost 5 bases to trimming and J lost 8 bases, with 28 bases between them. CDR1 is LNHDA, CDR2 SQIVND, per germline (reference sequence). This CDR3 region has 18 residues. CDR3 in DNA: TGTGCCAGTAGTTTTCGGGGAACGGTCGGGATTCACGGGGACATTCAGTACTTC. Protein sequence: CASSFRGTVGIHGDIQYF.

The rearrangement uses TRBV19 and TRBJ2-1; TRBD2 matches at 9 bases. The CDR3 loop spans 12 amino acids. The J segment lost 12 bases and the V segment lost 1 base, leaving 1 base of the junction unmatched. Germline-derived CDR1 and CDR2 are LNHDA and SQIVND (reference sequence). CDR3 residues: CASSIGRGGQFF. The CDR3 DNA reads as TGTGCCAGTAGTATAGGGCGGGGGGGGCAGTTCTTC.

The rearrangement joins TRBV28 to TRBJ1-2; a weak D match, TRBD1 (6 bases). V was clipped by 2 bases and J by 7 bases, with 17 bases between them. This CDR3 region has 15 residues. The germline CDR1 and CDR2 sequences are MDHEN and SYDVKM. In DNA form, the CDR3 reads TGTGCCAGCAGTTTACCCACAGGGCACGTCTCTGGCTACACCTTC. Translated, it gives CASSLPTGHVSGYTF.

The chain couples TRBV27 to TRBJ2-7, with TRBD1 as a possible D gene (5 bases). Trimming pared 5 bases from V and 0 bases from J, leaving 8 bases between. Germline CDR1 and CDR2: MNHEY and SMNVEV (reference sequence). This CDR3 region has 13 residues. As DNA, the CDR3 is TGTGCCAGCAGTCTAGACAGCTCCTACGAGCAGTACTTC. Translated: CASSLDSSYEQYF.

The V gene is TRBV19, the J gene TRBJ2-1, with a possible D match to TRBD2 (6 bases). Germline V lookup: CDR1 LNHDA, CDR2 SQIVND (reference sequence). V was trimmed by 3 bases and J by 2 bases, leaving 14 bases between them. The CDR3 is 16 residues long. In DNA form, the CDR3 reads TGTGCCAGTAGTATTGGACTACCCGACCCCTACAATGAGCAGTTCTTC. Translation: CASSIGLPDPYNEQFF.

The V gene is TRBV5-6, the J gene TRBJ2-5; tentative D call: TRBD1 (5 bases). The CDR3 extends over 14 amino acids. With 3 bases removed from V and 2 bases from J, the gap between germline ends came to 11 bases. The germline V gene encodes CDR1 SGHDT and CDR2 YYEEEE. The CDR3 nucleotides read TGTGCCAGCAGCTACCAGGGTTTTCAAGAGACCCAGTACTTC. It is translated as CASSYQGFQETQYF. The full variable domain, with the rest looked up from reference TRBV5-6 and TRBJ2-5, is DAGVTQSPTHLIKTRGQQVTLRCSPKSGHDTVSWYQQALGQGPQFIFQYYEEEERQRGNFPDRFSGHQFPNYSSELNVNALLLGDSALYLCASSYQGFQETQYFGPGTRLLVL.

The genes are TRBV6-5 and TRBJ1-5, with TRBD1 identical over 7 bases. CDR3 length: 15 amino acids. Germline CDR1 is MNHEY and CDR2 is SVGAGI. V shed 5 bases, J shed 2 bases, and the junction held 6 bases outside the gene matches. The CDR3: CASSRQGQGNQPQHF. DNA of the CDR3: TGTGCCAGCAGTCGACAGGGCCAAGGCAATCAGCCCCAGCATTTT.

The rearrangement links TRBV6-5 to TRBJ2-3; TRBD1 matches at 8 bases. In germline, CDR1 is MNHEY, CDR2 SVGAGI. CDR3 length: 15 amino acids. J gave up 1 base and V 6 bases, and 6 bases lay outside the gene matches. CDR3 protein: CASRLGQVCTDTQYF. As DNA, the CDR3 is TGTGCCAGCAGGCTGGGACAGGTATGCACAGATACGCAGTATTTT.

This rearrangement joins TRBV21-1 to TRBJ2-5; TRBD1 is taken as the D call from the table, unchecked against the DNA. TRBV21-1 is a pseudogene. The CDR3 has 14 residues. CDR3 bases: TGTGCCAGCAGATATGAACAGGGAGAAGAGACCCAGTACTTC. Encoded protein: CASRYEQGEETQYF.

The chain has TRBV20-1 and TRBJ1-1; no clear D gene. Trimming removed 5 bases from V and 5 bases from J, with 9 bases in between. The germline gives CDR1 DFQATT, CDR2 SNEGSKA (reference sequence). The CDR3 runs to 11 residues. The CDR3 spells CSALGSTEAFF. The CDR3 region has the DNA TGCAGTGCTCTAGGGAGTACTGAAGCTTTCTTT.

This sequence joins TRBV27 and TRBJ2-3; D is perhaps TRBD2 (5 bases). Germline CDR1 reads MNHEY; CDR2 reads SMNVEV (reference sequence). The CDR3 has 13 amino acids. The V end was cut by 0 bases, the J end by 6 bases, with 7 bases between. The CDR3 sequence: CASSLSRRDTQYF. DNA of the CDR3: TGTGCCAGCAGTTTATCTCGGAGGGATACGCAGTATTTT.

The V and J genes are TRBV19 and TRBJ2-4; D is ambiguous. CDR3 length: 16 amino acids. Trimming removed 3 bases from V and 2 bases from J, with 14 bases in between. CDR1 LNHDA and CDR2 SQIVND come from the germline V gene (reference sequence). The CDR3 here is CASSIGSTTTKNIQYF. In nucleotides, the CDR3 is TGTGCCAGTAGTATCGGTTCGACAACGACCAAAAACATTCAGTACTTC.

CDR3: CAIPGGRANYGYTF. In DNA form, the CDR3 reads TGTGCCATCCCGGGGGGCAGGGCTAACTATGGCTACACCTTC. The chain joins TRBV28 to TRBJ1-2; D possibly corresponds to TRBD1 (6 bases). This CDR3 spans 14 amino acids. CDR1 and CDR2 from the germline V gene are MDHEN and SYDVKM. V lost 10 bases, J lost 0 bases, and 15 bases lay in between.

This sequence joins TRBV6-5 and TRBJ2-3; 10 bases align to TRBD2. Germline V gene data show CDR1 as MNHEY and CDR2 as SVGAGI. The CDR3 is 16 residues long. V was clipped by 2 bases and J by 7 bases; unmatched bases: 9. The CDR3 DNA sequence: TGTGCCAGCAGTTACGGGACTACTAGCGGGGCGCATACGCAGTATTTT. Protein product: CASSYGTTSGAHTQYF.

The chain carries TRBV5-1 and TRBJ1-3; the D is unclear. Germline V CDR1 and CDR2: SGHRS, YFSETQ. The V and J ends lost 3 bases and 1 base respectively, with 20 bases between them. The CDR3 spans 18 residues. DNA for the CDR3: TGCGCCAGCAGCTCGAGATCCGGGAGTTCAGATTCTGGAAACACCATATATTTT. This codes for CASSSRSGSSDSGNTIYF.